A single sample gave rise to the 15 T cell receptor beta chains below, sequenced in a study of molecular identifiers for immune sequencing clone quantification. TCRdb fed the PCR reads into MiXCR, producing one record per CDR3 protein. The sample lists nearly 650,000 distinct CDR3 sequences, roughly 23% occurring once. Source material: naive CD8+ T cells from blood, with Jurkat cell RNA spiked in. As for subset: FACS-sorted CD8+CD4-CCR7+CD45RA+ naive T cells. The receptors were sampled from a human donor in good health. Some libraries in this study had Jurkat cell RNA spiked in.

This chain connects TRBV12-5 to TRBJ2-1; no clear D. There are 15 residues in the CDR3. V lost 6 bases to trimming and J lost 7 bases, with 19 bases between them. Per germline, CDR1 LGHNT and CDR2 FRNRAP. For the CDR3, the DNA is TGTGCTAGTGGCCCCAGTTCTCTCAGGTGGAATGAGCAGTTCTTC. This encodes CASGPSSLRWNEQFF.

This clonotype came up a few times. The chain has TRBV7-9 and TRBJ2-7, with 9 nucleotides matching TRBD2. Germline CDR1 reads SEHNR; CDR2 reads FQNEAQ (reference sequence). CDR3 length: 15 amino acids. V gave up 5 bases and J gave up 3 bases; unmatched junction bases: 8. CDR3 loop: CASSAPSGTFYEQYF. The CDR3 nucleotides are TGTGCCAGCAGCGCCCCTAGCGGGACCTTCTACGAGCAGTACTTC.

This clonotype appeared a single time. The conserved phenylalanine or tryptophan is not found at the CDR3 terminus, so this likely reflects a read error. The CDR3 reads CATSTGAYNEQFL. Here the CDR3 DNA reads TGTGCCACCAGTACAGGGGCTTATAATGAGCAGTTCCTC. This chain uses TRBV24-1 with TRBJ2-1, with 7 bases lining up with TRBD1. V lost 6 bases to trimming and J lost 7 bases; unmatched junction nucleotides: 5. Germline V gene lookup returns CDR1 KGHDR and CDR2 SFDVKD. CDR3 size: 13 residues.

The chain uses TRBV10-2 and TRBJ2-1; TRBD1 aligns across 10 bases. J lost 8 bases, V lost 8 bases, and 12 bases had no gene match. The CDR3 contains 15 residues. Germline values: CDR1 WSHSY, CDR2 SAAADI. CDR3 DNA: TGCGCCAGCCACTCAACCGGGACAGGGGAATATGAGCAGTTCTTC. Encoded protein: CASHSTGTGEYEQFF.

This clonotype was detected ten times or more. The chain uses TRBV3-1 and TRBJ1-2; D call uncertain. This CDR3 has 13 amino acids. Germline V CDR1 and CDR2: LGHDT, YNNKEL (reference sequence). Between the trimmed V and J ends, which lost 4 bases and 6 bases, there was a span of 12 bases. As DNA, the CDR3 is TGTGCCAGCAGCCGAGACATATCCCATGGCTACACCTTC. Amino acids: CASSRDISHGYTF.

A few counts support this clonotype. This rearrangement joins TRBV3-2 to TRBJ2-7; TRBD2 was called by the table and not checked on the DNA. TRBV3-2 corresponds to a pseudogene. The CDR3 length is 16 residues. Written as DNA, the CDR3 is TGTGCCAGGCGGACTAGCGCGAGGCCCCTCTCCTACGAGCAGTACTTC. Protein product: CARRTSARPLSYEQYF.

This clonotype was observed a handful of times. The rearrangement links TRBV6-5 to TRBJ2-3, with 8 bases lining up with TRBD2. This CDR3 is 16 amino acids long. V was pared by 0 bases and J by 6 bases, with 8 bases of the junction left unmatched. Germline V gene sequence: CDR1 MNHEY, CDR2 SVGAGI. In DNA, the CDR3 is TGTGCCAGCAGTTACTCGTCGGGGGGGGAGGCGGATACGCAGTATTTT. This encodes CASSYSSGGEADTQYF.

In its sample, this clonotype was seen many times. This rearrangement joins TRBV2 to TRBJ1-5; 8 bases agree with TRBD1. CDR3 length equals 15 residues. The J segment lost 5 bases and the V segment lost 5 bases, leaving 8 bases of the junction unmatched. Germline assignment: CDR1 SNHLY and CDR2 FYNNEI. The CDR3 here is CASSSTRGRDQPQHF. For the CDR3, the DNA is TGTGCCAGCAGTTCAACCAGGGGGCGGGATCAGCCCCAGCATTTT.

This clonotype was seen ten or more times. The V gene is TRBV5-1, the J gene TRBJ2-7; 13 bases match TRBD2. This CDR3 is built from 15 residues. V lost 4 bases and J lost 7; bases outside the gene matches: 8. Germline CDR1 SGHRS, CDR2 YFSETQ. In DNA form, the CDR3 reads TGCGCCAGCAGCCGCGGACTAGCGGGAGCACAAGAGCAGTACTTC. Its translation is CASSRGLAGAQEQYF.

About this clonotype itself: A much larger clonotype is one base distant, so this may be a read error. This chain links TRBV5-1 with TRBJ2-3; 9 positions agree with TRBD2. This CDR3 is built from 16 residues. V trimming: 3 bases; J trimming: 6 bases; junction bases outside the gene matches: 11. Germline CDR1 SGHRS, CDR2 YFSETQ. DNA for the CDR3: TGCGCCAGCAGCTCGGGGGATAGCGGGGGAAGCGATACGCAGTATTTT. Residues: CASSSGDSGGSDTQYF.

This clonotype was counted many times. The rearrangement links TRBV28 to TRBJ2-3; 10 bases agree with TRBD2. Germline V lookup: CDR1 MDHEN, CDR2 SYDVKM. This CDR3 spans 16 amino acids. Germline trimming cut 2 bases from V and 4 bases from J; bases unmatched to any gene: 6. In DNA, the CDR3 is TGTGCCAGCAGTTTAGCCCTAGCGGGAGAGGCAGATACGCAGTATTTT. Translated, it gives CASSLALAGEADTQYF.

The sample holds a few counts of this clonotype. CDR3 nucleotides: TGTGCCAGTAGTGGGGCTACCGCTCAGTATTTT. It codes for CASSGATAQYF. This chain uses TRBV19 with TRBJ2-3; D is perhaps TRBD1 (5 bases). The length of the CDR3 is 11 residues. V was trimmed by 5 bases and J by 12 bases, leaving 12 bases between them. The germline gives CDR1 LNHDA, CDR2 SQIVND (reference sequence).

Only a few counts were recorded for this clonotype. The chain carries TRBV27 and TRBJ2-7; 7 nucleotides align to TRBD1. From germline, CDR1 is MNHEY and CDR2 SMNVEV (reference sequence). The CDR3 has 15 residues. V shed 3 bases, J shed 1 base, and the junction held 6 bases outside the gene matches. The CDR3 protein is CASSFEGAGSYEQYF. The CDR3 bases are TGTGCCAGCAGTTTCGAGGGGGCAGGGTCCTACGAGCAGTACTTC.

The chain has TRBV19 and TRBJ2-3, with 9 bases matching TRBD2. V trimming: 6 bases; J trimming: 4 bases; junction bases outside the gene matches: 8. Germline-derived CDR1 and CDR2 are LNHDA and SQIVND (reference sequence). The CDR3 is 15 amino acids. CDR3 in DNA: TGTGCCAGTAGGGCGGGAGGGCCCTATTCAGATACGCAGTATTTT. Its translation is CASRAGGPYSDTQYF.

This clonotype came up many times. The chain employs TRBV28 and TRBJ1-1; perhaps TRBD1 as D (6 bases). Between the trimmed V and J ends, which lost 2 bases and 3 bases, there was a span of 10 bases. The length of the CDR3 is 14 residues. The V gene's germline CDR1 is MDHEN and CDR2 SYDVKM. The CDR3 nucleotides are TGTGCCAGCAGTTTAAGGACAGAGGACACTGAAGCTTTCTTT. This encodes CASSLRTEDTEAFF.